Listed here are 7 T cell receptor beta chains from one sample, sequenced in a study of Graves' ophthalmopathy and Graves' hyperthyroidism. Amplified TCR beta CDR3 regions were obtained using RNA transcripts as template. Second-round multiplex PCR came after a first-round RT-PCR that employed HTBI primers. A single record per CDR3 protein comes from TCRdb applying MiXCR to the multiplex PCR reads. The sample shows about 740,000 distinct CDR3 sequences, around 40% of them seen only once. The sample consisted of peripheral blood. The receptors originated from an adult man with Graves' ophthalmopathy.

The V call is TRBV19, the J call TRBJ1-1; tentatively, D is TRBD1 (5 bases). Germline lookup yields CDR1 LNHDA and CDR2 SQIVND (reference sequence). CDR3 length equals 14 residues. Trimming removed 9 bases at V and 5 bases at J, with 19 bases between. The CDR3 protein is CASCVQGGVTEAFF. CDR3 bases: TGTGCCAGCTGTGTTCAGGGAGGGGTTACTGAAGCTTTCTTT.

Worth noting for this clonotype: At one of its ends the junction is not consistent with the germline gene, which may arise from a read error. The chain recombines TRBV24-1 with TRBJ1-5; a weak D match, TRBD1 (6 bases). Germline CDR1 KGHDR, CDR2 SFDVKD. The CDR3 spans 15 residues. CDR3 in amino acids: CASSDHRVGNQPQHF. CDR3 sequence (DNA): TGTGCCAGCAGTGATCACAGGGTGGGCAATCAGCCCCAGCATTTT.

J is TRBJ1-5 and V is TRBV12-3 or TRBV12-4; maybe TRBD1 (6 bases). The CDR3 extends over 16 amino acids. Trimming removed 6 bases at V and 0 bases at J, with 15 bases between. CDR3 nucleotide sequence: TGTGCCAGCAGCAAGAGGGGGAGAGATAGCAATCAGCCCCAGCATTTT. Translation gives CASSKRGRDSNQPQHF.

This clonotype was seen a handful of times. The rearrangement links TRBV20-1 to TRBJ2-7; 11 bases map to TRBD1. The germline V gene has CDR1 DFQATT and CDR2 SNEGSKA (reference sequence). V lost 6 bases to trimming and J lost 6 bases; unmatched junction nucleotides: 7. The CDR3 runs 13 residues. The CDR3 DNA reads as TGCAGTGCGTTGGACAGGGGGCCGGTCGAGCAGTACTTC. This gives the protein CSALDRGPVEQYF.

A remark on this clonotype: The junction departs from germline at one end; a sequencing error may be responsible. The chain links TRBV10-2 to TRBJ2-7, with TRBD1 as a possible D gene (5 bases). Germline V gene sequence: CDR1 WSHSY, CDR2 SAAADI. The CDR3 has 13 residues. The chain's CDR3 is CASSERQPYEQYF. For the CDR3, the DNA is TGTGCCAGCAGTGAAAGACAGCCATACGAGCAGTACTTC.

This clonotype has a count of ten or more. The genes are TRBV15 and TRBJ2-7, with D tentatively TRBD1 (6 bases). V was cut by 5 bases and J by 0 bases, with 14 bases left in between. Germline CDR1 LNHNV, CDR2 YYDKDF (reference sequence). The CDR3 spans 15 residues. The CDR3 loop reads CATSGDRTRSYEQYF. CDR3 sequence (DNA): TGTGCCACCAGCGGCGACAGGACCCGCTCCTACGAGCAGTACTTC.

J is TRBJ1-4 and V is TRBV25-1; no reliable D call. This CDR3 region has 12 residues. Germline-derived CDR1 and CDR2 are MGHDK and SYGVNS. Trimming shortened V by 5 bases and J by 8 bases, and 9 bases separated the two germline ends. CDR3 sequence reads: CASSPPSEKLFF. Here the CDR3 DNA reads TGTGCCAGCAGTCCCCCCTCCGAAAAACTGTTTTTT.